The entry that follows covers one T cell receptor (beta chain) sequence. What it binds is unknown. The data belong to a study of neoadjuvant anti-PD-1 for oral cavity cancer. Study-level results: After neoadjuvant nivolumab, PBMC T cell clonality was significantly higher in non-responders than responders.

Produced via immunoSEQ multiplex PCR; TCRdb's table is partial and in-frame only. The profile shows about 14,000 clones, about 76% of them singletons. CDR1 is SNHLY and CDR2 is FYNNEI in the germline V gene. The CDR3 spans 15 residues. V lost 1 base and J lost 0, with 7 bases in between. This sample's time point: after neoadjuvant nivolumab, at surgical resection. The sample was PBMCs, taken after nivolumab (anti-PD-1) treatment. The TCR originated in a person between 40 and 79 years old with oral cavity squamous cell carcinoma. The chain links TRBV2 to TRBJ1-3, with D hard to call. The CDR3 DNA reads as TGTGCCAGCAGTGAAGACGGCTTCTCTGGAAACACCATATATTTT. Its translation is CASSEDGFSGNTIYF.